This T cell receptor (beta chain) was obtained from a study of blood T cell repertoires in COVID-19. Study-level background: Collection of acute and convalescent COVID-19 samples took place in the United States, Italy and Spain. PBMCs, B-cell-depleted T cells, or T cells provided the cDNA or gDNA that made up the material.

V shed 3 bases, J shed 6 bases, and the junction held 3 bases outside the gene matches. Germline loops: CDR1 ENHRY, CDR2 SYGVKD. The CDR3 covers 13 residues. Seattle cases were enrolled at active infection and followed longitudinally. As processed by the authors: It was from reference gene primer amplification that nucleated cell counts were estimated. This table comes from immunoSEQ multiplex PCR, and its TCRdb copy is limited to in-frame clones, with some not included. Clone size and the V and J calls come from that table; the DNA yielded D and trimming. The sample consists of roughly 200,000 clones, around nine tenths of them appearing once.

The sequenced material came from peripheral blood. The clonotype originates from a man aged 45-65 years with COVID-19, enrolled during active disease. This rearrangement joins TRBV10-3 to TRBJ1-2; 8 bases are shared with TRBD1. Here the CDR3 DNA reads TGTGCCATCAGTGATGTCAGGGGGCATGGCTACACCTTC. Amino acids: CAISDVRGHGYTF.